The entry that follows covers one TCR beta chain sequence. What it binds is not known. 13 Jbeta primers and 60 Vbeta primers were used for the PCR. Original handling: As a later analysis found, there were 70 million to 90 million unique TCR beta chains, of which roughly 11 million were shared. Only in-frame clones appear in the TCRdb table, and some are missing; sequencing was by immunoSEQ multiplex PCR. V and J calls and clone size are copied from that table; D and trimming were computed from the DNA. The data hold 150,000 to 200,000 clones, with 84% observed a single time. Looked up from germline, CDR1 is MNHNS and CDR2 is SASEGT. With V trimmed by 6 bases and J by 9 bases, 10 bases remained unmatched. This CDR3 region has 13 residues. The data stem from a study of cytomegalovirus exposure and HLA in healthy donors. General study results and limits: When analyzed later, a missense DCLRE1C variant was found to be linked to TCR beta V- and J-gene trimming. Roughly uniform depth of sequencing across donors was assumed in presence/absence analyses.

The chain employs TRBV6-1 and TRBJ2-7, with TRBD1 identical over 8 bases. The receptor's source is a boy aged 5-17 years in good health and CMV-seronegative. The sample was PBMCs. This CDR3 is CASREAGGEGQYF. The DNA of the CDR3 is TGTGCCAGCAGGGAGGCAGGGGGCGAGGGGCAGTACTTC.